The 14 T cell receptor beta chains reported below all come from one sample, sequenced in a study of Tregs in tolerant kidney transplant recipients. Using immunoSEQ multiplex PCR, the repertoire was profiled, and TCRdb retains in-frame clones only, with some absent. Its listing shows about 48,000 clones. Sample: CD4+ T cells from blood, taken before the transplant. These receptor sequences come from a human donor who received a combined kidney and bone marrow transplant.

About this clone: The CDR3 end lies 3 residues beyond the end of the read and is filled in from the germline J gene. J is TRBJ1-5 and V is TRBV30; D may be TRBD1 (5 bases). V gave up 0 bases and J gave up 7 bases, with 7 bases separating them. This CDR3 is built from 12 residues. The germline gives CDR1 GTSNPN, CDR2 SVGIG (reference sequence). This CDR3 reads CAWSVTGQPQHF. The covered CDR3 bases are TGTGCCTGGAGTGTAACAGGCCAGCCC.

Comments on this clone: Read data end 3 residues before the CDR3 end; the end is taken from the germline J gene. The rearrangement uses TRBV6-1 and TRBJ1-1, with D possibly TRBD1 on 5 matching bases. The CDR3 runs to 14 residues. The germline V and J ends were trimmed by 3 bases and 4 bases, with 12 bases remaining between them. Germline CDR1 and CDR2: MNHNS and SASEGT. CDR3 residues: CASSESRRATEAFF. The DNA read from the CDR3 is TGTGCCAGCAGTGAGAGTCGCAGGGCCACTGAA.

On this clone itself: The read is 3 residues too short to cover the CDR3 end, so that end is filled in from the germline J gene. This rearrangement joins TRBV30 to TRBJ1-6, with D perhaps TRBD1 (6 bases). Germline values: CDR1 GTSNPN, CDR2 SVGIG (reference sequence). CDR3 length: 14 amino acids. V was clipped by 5 bases and J by 0 bases, with 8 bases between them. The DNA read from the CDR3 is TGTGCCTGGGGACAGAGCTCCTATAATTCACCC. Protein sequence: CAWGQSSYNSP. The entire CDR3 sequence reads CAWGQSSYNSPLHF.

Concerning this clone: The read terminates 3 residues ahead of where the CDR3 ends, so the germline J gene completes it. This rearrangement joins TRBV6-8 to TRBJ2-7, with 10 bases aligning to TRBD2. CDR1 MNHGY and CDR2 SAAAGT come from the germline V gene. The CDR3 spans 19 residues. With 0 bases clipped from V and 0 bases from J, the junction kept 11 bases outside the gene matches. CDR3 DNA, as far as it was read: TGTGCCAGCAGTTACTCATCGGGAATACTAGCGGGGTTCTCCTACGAG. As protein: CASSYSSGILAGFSYE. The entire CDR3 protein is CASSYSSGILAGFSYEQYF.

The CDR3 sequence: CASTYGGGTYNEQFF. Incomplete CDR3 DNA: TGTGCCAGTACCTACGGGGGTGGAACTTACAATGAG. The chain combines TRBV19 with TRBJ2-1; TRBD2 might be the D (6 bases). Read sequence stops 3 residues before the CDR3 end, and the germline J gene provides the missing end. This CDR3 is 15 amino acids long. V was pared by 7 bases and J by 4 bases, with 17 bases between. The germline V gene has CDR1 LNHDA and CDR2 SQIVND (reference sequence).

With respect to this clone: Read sequence stops 3 residues before the CDR3 end, and the germline J gene provides the missing end. J is TRBJ1-3 and V is TRBV14; D is unclear. This CDR3 is built from 13 residues. CDR1 is SGHDN, CDR2 FVKESK, per germline. CDR3 bases read: TGTGCCAGCAGCCCCAACGGCGGGAGGGTA. As protein: CASSPNGGRV. The full-length CDR3 reads as CASSPNGGRVIYF.

As regards this clone: The sequence runs out 3 residues before the end of the CDR3; the remainder is reconstructed from the germline J gene. The rearrangement uses TRBV10-3 and TRBJ1-4; D may be TRBD1 (5 bases). The V end was cut by 11 bases, the J end by 5 bases, with 18 bases between. CDR1 is ENHRY, CDR2 SYGVKD, per germline. The CDR3 extends over 14 amino acids. This CDR3 is CASRRGLNNEKLFF. The sequenced part of the CDR3 DNA is TGTGCCTCCAGGCGGGGCCTGAACAATGAAAAA.

For this clone: The CDR3 extends 3 residues past the end of the read, so its final part is completed from the germline J gene. The gene calls are TRBV5-1 and TRBJ2-1, with a possible D match to TRBD2 (5 bases). Trimming took off 4 bases at V and 2 bases at J, with 10 bases between the two ends. CDR1 is SGHRS and CDR2 is YFSETQ in the germline V gene. This CDR3 is 14 amino acids long. CDR3 sequence: CASSPLATYNEQFF. The DNA read from the CDR3 is TGCGCCAGCAGCCCATTAGCGACCTACAATGAG.

As regards this clone: The read halts 3 residues ahead of the CDR3 end, with the missing end drawn from the germline J gene. The gene calls are TRBV7-9 and TRBJ2-1; 8 nucleotides match TRBD2. V shed 2 bases and J 3 bases; nucleotides not matched to a gene: 3. CDR3 size: 15 residues. CDR1 SEHNR and CDR2 FQNEAQ come from the germline V gene (reference sequence). CDR3 DNA, as far as it was read: TGTGCCAGCAGCTTAAGCGGGGGCGTCTACAATGAG. It encodes CASSLSGGVYNE. The CDR3 in its entirety is CASSLSGGVYNEQFF.

In regard to this clone: Read coverage stops 3 residues before the CDR3 terminus; the germline J gene supplies the remainder. This chain uses TRBV19 with TRBJ1-1, with D possibly being TRBD1 (6 bases). The CDR3 spans 13 residues. CDR1 is LNHDA, CDR2 SQIVND, per germline (reference sequence). The germline V and J ends were trimmed by 10 bases and 0 bases, with 12 bases remaining between them. Partial CDR3 DNA: TGTGCCATTGGGGGCAGCATGAACACTGAA. It encodes CAIGGSMNTE. The full CDR3 sequence reads CAIGGSMNTEAFF.

A note on this clone: The read ends 3 residues shy of where the CDR3 ends; the end is completed using the germline J gene. The chain combines TRBV28 with TRBJ1-1; 12 bases are a match to TRBD1. The CDR3 is made up of 14 amino acids. Germline V gene data show CDR1 as MDHEN and CDR2 as SYDVKM. The sequenced CDR3 bases are TGTGCCAGCACTGGGGACAGGGGGCTGGCGGAA. Its translation: CASTGDRGLAE. The entire CDR3 protein reads CASTGDRGLAEAFF.

About this clone itself: The sequence runs out 3 residues before the end of the CDR3; the remainder is reconstructed from the germline J gene. The rearrangement joins TRBV2 to TRBJ2-1, with TRBD2 matching over 8 bases. CDR1 is SNHLY, CDR2 FYNNEI, per germline. Trimming at V came to 6 bases and at J to 1 base, leaving 5 bases not matched to a gene. There are 15 residues in the CDR3. The sequenced CDR3 bases are TGTGCCAGCAGCGCGGAGCGGGAGTCCTACAATGAG. It yields the protein CASSAERESYNE. In full, the CDR3 reads CASSAERESYNEQFF.

CDR3: CASSRGTGGRYNEQFF. CDR3 bases read: TGTGCCAGTAGCCGGGGGACAGGGGGAAGGTACAATGAG. The genes are TRBV19 and TRBJ2-1, with TRBD1 matching over 11 bases. The observed sequence ends 3 residues before the CDR3 terminus, with the missing tail filled in from the germline J gene. The CDR3 sequence is 16 residues long. Looked up from germline, CDR1 is LNHDA and CDR2 is SQIVND (reference sequence). With V trimmed by 6 bases and J by 4 bases, 8 bases remained unmatched.

The CDR3 spells CASSPLLTTTNEKLFF. CDR3 DNA (partial): TGCGCCAGCAGCCCCCTACTGACTACAACTAATGAAAAA. V usage is TRBV5-1 and J usage is TRBJ1-4; D call uncertain. The read terminates 3 residues ahead of where the CDR3 ends, so the germline J gene completes it. CDR1 and CDR2 from the germline V gene are SGHRS and YFSETQ. Trimming shortened V by 4 bases and J by 0 bases, and 13 bases separated the two germline ends. The CDR3 is 16 residues long.